This T cell receptor (beta chain) was found in a study of CD4 T cells in relation to SARS-CoV-2 and coronaviruses. Study-wide results and limits: Crossreactive clones expanded significantly less to SARS-CoV-2 than monoreactive clones.

Concerning this clone: What it recognizes is unknown.

Germline CDR1 and CDR2: MNHEY and SVGAGI. The CDR3 has 12 residues. The V end was cut by 2 bases, the J end by 7 bases, with 8 bases between. Data came from immunoSEQ multiplex PCR; TCRdb stores just in-frame clones and leaves some out. Of roughly 10,000 clones in the sample, 74% were seen once. CD4+ T cells from unexposed donors were obtained before the COVID-19 pandemic (2011-2018). Isolation of CD4+ T cells took place after less than 13 days in culture. As cell numbers allowed, unexposed-donor CD4+ T cells faced SARS-CoV-2 S/N and four cold-coronavirus spikes. Half the medium was replaced with IL-2 medium on days 3 and 7.

Sequenced input: CD4+ T cells from PBMCs, cultured in vitro. The chain employs TRBV6-5 and TRBJ1-1, with a weak D call TRBD1 (5 bases). This clonotype was sampled from a human donor in good health. The CDR3 is CASSYPQGEAFF. The CDR3 DNA is TGTGCCAGCAGTTACCCCCAGGGTGAAGCTTTCTTT.